Listed below are T cell receptor beta chains from one sample, sequenced in a study of CD8+ T cells in alopecia areata. Profiled with immunoSEQ multiplex PCR; TCRdb holds only in-frame clones, not every one. This table holds some 170,000 clones, about 67% found once. This specimen consisted of CD8+ T cells sorted from blood, obtained at week 0. These receptors were collected from a human donor with alopecia areata. Both conserved end residues are part of each CDR3. The D gene is left open where the match is weak. Clone size is not always given. Where it is, it says once, few, many or a class for expanded clones.

d_gene	j_gene	abundance	v_gene	CDR3aa	CDR3nt
TRBD1	TRBJ1-4	few	TRBV4-1	CASSQVRGTGWHEKLFF	TGCGCCAGCAGCCAAGTACGGGGGACAGGGTGGCATGAAAAACTGTTTTTT
NA	TRBJ2-1	once	TRBV30	CAWTNDGLPSYNEQFF	TGTGCCTGGACCAACGACGGGCTACCCTCCTACAATGAGCAGTTCTTC
TRBD2	TRBJ2-5	NA	TRBV4-1	CASSQDAGGGETQYF	TGCGCCAGCAGCCAAGACGCGGGGGGTGGAGAGACCCAGTACTTC
NA	TRBJ2-5	NA	TRBV10-1	CASSRSGPQETQYF	TGCGCCAGCAGTCGATCGGGGCCCCAAGAGACCCAGTACTTC
NA	TRBJ2-7	NA	TRBV30	CAWSATGTYEQYF	TGTGCCTGGAGTGCCACCGGGACCTACGAGCAGTACTTC
TRBD1	TRBJ1-2	NA	TRBV4-1	CASSYGQGVGYTF	TGCGCCAGCAGCTACGGACAGGGGGTAGGCTACACCTTC
NA	TRBJ2-7	NA	TRBV7-9	CASSPSARYEQYF	TGTGCCAGCAGCCCTAGTGCGAGGTACGAGCAGTACTTC
NA	TRBJ2-3	NA	TRBV4-2	CASGWGDTQYF	TGTGCCAGCGGGTGGGGAGATACGCAGTATTTT
NA	TRBJ1-2	few	TRBV29-1	CSVDPGDVNYGYTF	TGCAGCGTTGACCCTGGGGACGTTAACTATGGCTACACCTTC
NA	TRBJ1-2	once	TRBV6-5	CASSPTWGGDGYTF	TGTGCCAGCAGTCCTACCTGGGGGGGCGACGGCTACACCTTC
NA	TRBJ2-5	NA	TRBV4-1	CASSQEVNRFQETQYF	TGCGCCAGCAGCCAAGAGGTTAACAGATTCCAAGAGACCCAGTACTTC
TRBD2	TRBJ2-7	NA	TRBV18	CASSSSRGGEQYF	TGTGCCAGCTCATCCAGCCGGGGGGGCGAGCAGTACTTC
NA	TRBJ2-5	NA	TRBV10-2	CASENGTEKSQYF	TGCGCCAGCGAGAACGGGACGGAGAAGTCCCAGTACTTC
NA	TRBJ1-5	once	TRBV30	CAWSVVGVDQPQHF	TGTGCCTGGAGTGTTGTGGGGGTGGATCAGCCCCAGCATTTT
NA	TRBJ2-5	NA	TRBV6-5	CASSYSGGETQYF	TGTGCCAGCAGTTACTCGGGTGGAGAGACCCAGTACTTC
NA	TRBJ1-4	NA	TRBV29-1	CSVEDRGNEKLFF	TGCAGCGTTGAAGACAGAGGGAATGAAAAACTGTTTTTT
NA	TRBJ2-7	NA	TRBV7-4	CASRASGDEQYF	TGTGCCAGCAGGGCATCTGGGGACGAGCAGTACTTC
NA	TRBJ2-7	NA	TRBV27	CASSLNSLYEQYF	TGTGCCAGCAGTTTAAACAGCCTCTACGAGCAGTACTTC
TRBD1	TRBJ1-6	NA	TRBV27	CATSQDRVSPLHF	TGTGCCACGAGCCAGGACAGGGTTTCACCCCTCCACTTT
NA	TRBJ1-1	few	TRBV29-1	CSVESGGTEAFF	TGCAGCGTTGAGAGCGGGGGCACTGAAGCTTTCTTT
NA	TRBJ2-7	NA	TRBV7-3	CASSFGGAGDEQYF	TGTGCCAGCAGCTTCGGAGGGGCCGGGGACGAGCAGTACTTC
TRBD2	TRBJ2-1	few	TRBV9	CASSSLAGGRYNEQFF	TGTGCCAGCAGCTCCCTAGCGGGGGGACGTTACAATGAGCAGTTCTTC
TRBD1	TRBJ2-7	few	TRBV19	CASRPGTDSRYEQYF	TGTGCCAGTAGGCCCGGGACAGATTCTAGGTACGAGCAGTACTTC
TRBD2	TRBJ2-7	few	TRBV29-1	CSVGTSVSSYEQYF	TGCAGCGTGGGGACTAGCGTGTCCTCCTACGAGCAGTACTTC
NA	TRBJ2-1	NA	TRBV15	CATSEGQSSYNEQFF	TGTGCCACCAGCGAGGGACAAAGCTCCTACAATGAGCAGTTCTTC
NA	TRBJ2-3	NA	TRBV7-3	CASSSPHTDTQYF	TGTGCCAGCAGCTCTCCCCACACAGATACGCAGTATTTT
NA	TRBJ1-6	many	TRBV10-3	CAIGEKYNSPLHF	TGTGCCATCGGGGAGAAATATAATTCACCCCTCCACTTT